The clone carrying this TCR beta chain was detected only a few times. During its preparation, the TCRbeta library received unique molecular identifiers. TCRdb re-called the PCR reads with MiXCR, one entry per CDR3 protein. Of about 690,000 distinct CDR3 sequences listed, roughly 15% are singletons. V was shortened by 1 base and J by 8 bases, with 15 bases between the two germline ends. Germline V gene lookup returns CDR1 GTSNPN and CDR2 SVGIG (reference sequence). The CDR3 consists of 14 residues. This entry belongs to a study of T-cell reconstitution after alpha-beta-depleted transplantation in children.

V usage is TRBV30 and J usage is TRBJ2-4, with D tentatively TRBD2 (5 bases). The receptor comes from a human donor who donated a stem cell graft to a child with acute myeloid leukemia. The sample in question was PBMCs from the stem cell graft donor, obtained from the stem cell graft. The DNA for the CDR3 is TGTGCCTGGAGTGCCTCTACCCCGAGGGACATTCAGTACTTC. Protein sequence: CAWSASTPRDIQYF.